A single sample is the source of the 25 T cell receptor beta chains below, sequenced in a study of monozygotic twins with cystic fibrosis. Assay used: immunoSEQ multiplex PCR; TCRdb lists only in-frame clones, some missing. The data hold 15,000 to 20,000 clones, with about 89% observed a single time. Sequencing input: blood. These receptors came from a girl between 2 and 10 years old with cystic fibrosis.

A single count supports this clone. The chain is built from TRBV6-1 and TRBJ1-4; 10 bases map to TRBD1. Unmatched junction bases numbered 8, after V lost 6 bases and J lost 7 bases. CDR3 length: 15 amino acids. Germline CDR1 reads MNHNS; CDR2 reads SASEGT. CDR3 coding DNA: TGTGCCAGCAGAAAGCCGGGACAGGGGAGTGAAAAACTGTTTTTT. It codes for CASRKPGQGSEKLFF.

The chain recombines TRBV11-3 with TRBJ2-3; 9 bases are a match to TRBD2. V dropped 5 bases and J dropped 3; count of bases not matched to a gene: 9. CDR1 is SGHNT, CDR2 YENEEA, per germline. The CDR3 runs 16 residues. CDR3 amino acids: CASSPGTSLRTDTQYF. The CDR3 nucleotides read TGTGCCAGCAGCCCTGGGACTAGCCTAAGAACAGATACGCAGTATTTT.

This clone was detected once. The chain uses TRBV19 and TRBJ2-2; TRBD2 matches at 11 bases. V shed 10 bases, J shed 4 bases, and the junction held 5 bases outside the gene matches. The length of the CDR3 is 14 residues. Germline V CDR1 and CDR2: LNHDA, SQIVND (reference sequence). Written as DNA, the CDR3 is TGTGCCACCTCAGGGACTAGCGGCACCGGGGAGCTGTTTTTT. It codes for CATSGTSGTGELFF.

The rearrangement joins TRBV6-6 to TRBJ1-2; D ambiguous. This CDR3 has 15 amino acids. Germline lookup yields CDR1 MNHNY and CDR2 SVGAGI (reference sequence). Trimming stripped 4 bases from V and 0 bases from J, with 12 bases between. The CDR3, as DNA: TGTGCCAGCAGTTGGGAGGACCGGGCTAACTATGGCTACACCTTC. Protein: CASSWEDRANYGYTF.

The chain has TRBV5-6 and TRBJ1-1; TRBD1 is a possible D gene (5 bases). CDR1 and CDR2 (germline): SGHDT, YYEEEE. The CDR3 runs to 16 residues. The V end lost 6 bases, the J end lost 0 bases, and 18 bases lay between the germline ends. The CDR3 loop is CASTLSGTLMNTEAFF. CDR3 DNA: TGTGCCAGCACATTATCAGGGACTCTGATGAACACTGAAGCTTTCTTT.

The rearrangement joins TRBV27 to TRBJ2-7; D remains unclear. CDR1 MNHEY and CDR2 SMNVEV come from the germline V gene (reference sequence). This CDR3 is 13 amino acids long. Trimming took 5 bases from V and 0 from J, leaving 8 bases between them. CDR3 in DNA: TGTGCCAGCAGTAGGGTGGTCTCCTACGAGCAGTACTTC. Protein: CASSRVVSYEQYF.

This chain's CDR3 is CASSDDRTTNEKLFF. The CDR3 region has the DNA TGTGCCAGCAGTGATGACAGGACAACTAATGAAAAACTGTTTTTT. This chain uses TRBV25-1 with TRBJ1-4, with D possibly TRBD1 on 6 matching bases. The CDR3 loop spans 15 amino acids. The germline V and J ends were trimmed by 3 bases and 0 bases, with 8 bases remaining between them. Germline-derived CDR1 and CDR2 are MGHDK and SYGVNS.

The V and J genes are TRBV28 and TRBJ2-6; tentatively, D is TRBD1 or TRBD2 (5 bases each). Germline CDR1 is MDHEN and CDR2 is SYDVKM. The CDR3 loop spans 14 amino acids. The V end lost 8 bases, the J end lost 0 bases, and 8 bases lay between the germline ends. The CDR3 region has the DNA TGTGCCAGCGGGGGATCCTCTGGGGCCAACGTCCTGACTTTC. It encodes CASGGSSGANVLTF.

The chain links TRBV6-6 to TRBJ1-1; D not resolved. The CDR3 extends over 13 amino acids. Trimming removed 4 bases at V and 1 base at J, with 7 bases between. Germline CDR1 and CDR2: MNHNY and SVGAGI (reference sequence). For the CDR3, the DNA is TGTGCCAGCAGTTTTACAGCGAACACTGAAGCTTTCTTT. Its protein product is CASSFTANTEAFF.

This clone was recorded once. This chain connects TRBV27 to TRBJ2-3; D is unclear. The CDR3 spans 11 residues. Germline CDR1 and CDR2: MNHEY and SMNVEV (reference sequence). Trimming removed 8 bases at V and 0 bases at J, with 3 bases between. The CDR3 nucleotides are TGTGCCAGCGGAAGCACAGATACGCAGTATTTT. Translating it yields CASGSTDTQYF.

The V gene is TRBV6-8, the J gene TRBJ2-3; the D gene could be TRBD1 or TRBD2 (5 bases each). Germline V gene lookup returns CDR1 MNHGY and CDR2 SAAAGT. This CDR3 is 15 amino acids long. The germline V and J ends were trimmed by 0 bases and 4 bases, with 11 bases remaining between them. CDR3 residues: CASSYSGVGADTQYF. CDR3 nucleotides: TGTGCCAGCAGTTACTCGGGGGTAGGGGCAGATACGCAGTATTTT.

This clone was detected a few times. The chain joins TRBV2 to TRBJ2-7; the match to TRBD1 covers 8 bases. CDR3 length: 15 residues. The V gene end was trimmed by 5 bases and the J gene end by 2 bases; junction bases not matched to a gene: 8. Germline V gives CDR1 SNHLY, CDR2 FYNNEI. CDR3 protein: CASSPDRGFTYEQYF. Here the CDR3 DNA reads TGTGCCAGCAGTCCAGACAGGGGATTTACCTACGAGCAGTACTTC.

The rearrangement uses TRBV27 and TRBJ2-3; the match to TRBD1 covers 7 bases. The CDR3 sequence is 15 residues long. The germline V gene has CDR1 MNHEY and CDR2 SMNVEV (reference sequence). J was trimmed by 2 bases and V by 2 bases; bases with no gene match: 4. For the CDR3, the DNA is TGTGCCAGCAGTTTAAAGGGACAGTCCACAGATACGCAGTATTTT. Amino acids: CASSLKGQSTDTQYF.

This clone has a single count. This chain uses TRBV6-5 with TRBJ1-6; 7 bases are a match to TRBD1. The CDR3 has 16 amino acids. Germline V lookup: CDR1 MNHEY, CDR2 SVGAGI. V lost 4 bases to trimming and J lost 0 bases; unmatched junction nucleotides: 3. The CDR3 DNA reads TGTGCCAGCAGTTTCGACAGGGACTCCTATAATTCACCCCTCCACTTT. Translating gives CASSFDRDSYNSPLHF.

This chain connects TRBV2 to TRBJ1-1; D is unresolved. The germline V gene encodes CDR1 SNHLY and CDR2 FYNNEI. V gave up 5 bases and J gave up 2 bases, with 12 bases separating them. This CDR3 spans 14 amino acids. CDR3 nucleotides: TGTGCCAGCAGTCGGGTATCGGGAAACACTGAAGCTTTCTTT. It translates to CASSRVSGNTEAFF.

The chain combines TRBV20-1 with TRBJ2-5; D uncertain. The germline V gene has CDR1 DFQATT and CDR2 SNEGSKA (reference sequence). Trimming took 0 bases from V and 5 from J, leaving 1 base between them. CDR3 size: 10 residues. For the CDR3, the DNA is TGCAGTGCTAGAGAGGAGACCCAGTACTTC. Translation: CSAREETQYF.

V is TRBV5-1 and J is TRBJ2-1; the D is unclear. Germline V gene data show CDR1 as SGHRS and CDR2 as YFSETQ. V lost 4 bases and J 6 bases, leaving 17 bases between the germline ends. The CDR3 is 15 residues long. The CDR3 region is CASSNLFPMSNEQFF. Written as DNA, the CDR3 is TGCGCCAGCAGCAACCTATTCCCCATGTCCAATGAGCAGTTCTTC.

This rearrangement joins TRBV19 to TRBJ1-1; a weak D match, TRBD1 (6 bases). Per germline, CDR1 LNHDA and CDR2 SQIVND (reference sequence). CDR3 length: 13 amino acids. The V and J ends lost 7 bases and 2 bases respectively, with 11 bases between them. The CDR3 spells CASISQGNTEAFF. DNA of the CDR3: TGTGCCAGTATTTCACAGGGTAACACTGAAGCTTTCTTT.

The chain couples TRBV6-1 to TRBJ1-3; D unresolved. Trimming removed 1 base from V and 4 bases from J, with 20 bases in between. CDR1 and CDR2 from the germline V gene are MNHNS and SASEGT. The CDR3 consists of 18 residues. For the CDR3, the DNA is TGTGCCAGCAGTGAAGGAGACCTGGGCCCAACGATAGGAAACACCATATATTTT. Its protein is CASSEGDLGPTIGNTIYF.

The chain combines TRBV19 with TRBJ1-2, with 7 positions matching TRBD1. Per the germline V gene, CDR1 is LNHDA and CDR2 is SQIVND (reference sequence). Trimming removed 1 base from V and 8 bases from J; junction bases left unmatched: 4. The length of the CDR3 is 13 residues. In DNA, the CDR3 is TGTGCCAGTAGTATAGGGCAGGGGGACGGCTACACCTTC. Protein product: CASSIGQGDGYTF.

CDR3 in amino acids: CASSFAGLLSYNEQFF. The CDR3 region has the DNA TGTGCCAGCAGCTTCGCCGGACTGCTCTCCTACAATGAGCAGTTCTTC. The V and J genes are TRBV11-2 and TRBJ2-1; D might be TRBD2 (5 bases). The length of the CDR3 is 16 residues. In germline, CDR1 is SGHAT, CDR2 FQNNGV. Trimming stripped 3 bases from V and 0 bases from J, with 12 bases between. Drawing the rest from reference TRBV11-2 and TRBJ2-1, the complete variable domain is EAGVAQSPRYKIIEKRQSVAFWCNPISGHATLYWYQQILGQGPKLLIQFQNNGVVDDSQLPKDRFSAERLKGVDSTLKIQPAKLEDSAVYLCASSFAGLLSYNEQFFGPGTRLTVL.

V and J are TRBV30 and TRBJ1-2, with no clear D. The CDR3 totals 15 residues. With 0 bases removed from V and 2 bases from J, the gap between germline ends came to 13 bases. CDR1 and CDR2 (germline): GTSNPN, SVGIG (reference sequence). In nucleotides, the CDR3 is TGTGCCTGGAGTGTCCCCCGCGACGGGAACTATGGCTACACCTTC. This encodes CAWSVPRDGNYGYTF.

This chain uses TRBV6-1 with TRBJ1-2, with 7 bases identical to TRBD1. Germline values: CDR1 MNHNS, CDR2 SASEGT. Germline trimming cut 4 bases from V and 3 bases from J; bases unmatched to any gene: 5. The CDR3 runs to 14 residues. The CDR3 loop reads CASSVDRVYYGYTF. In DNA, the CDR3 is TGTGCCAGCAGTGTCGACAGGGTGTACTATGGCTACACCTTC.

This chain joins TRBV7-2 and TRBJ2-5; no reliable D call. CDR1 is SGHTA, CDR2 FQGNSA, per germline. The CDR3 is made up of 16 amino acids. Trimming removed 1 base from V and 5 bases from J, with 17 bases in between. CDR3 sequence: CASSLVSDVSLETQYF. CDR3 sequence (DNA): TGTGCCAGCAGCTTAGTTTCGGACGTCTCCTTGGAGACCCAGTACTTC.

Only one count was recorded for this clone. This rearrangement joins TRBV6-1 to TRBJ2-5; a possible D gene is TRBD1 (6 bases). V gave up 7 bases and J gave up 2 bases, with 14 bases separating them. Germline V gives CDR1 MNHNS, CDR2 SASEGT. The CDR3 spans 14 residues. In DNA, the CDR3 is TGTGCCAGCACCCCCCGGACAGTGCAAGAGACCCAGTACTTC. Its translation is CASTPRTVQETQYF.